Each of the 3 T cell receptor beta chains below was sequenced from the same sample in a study of cytomegalovirus exposure and HLA in healthy donors. PCR involved 60 Vbeta and 13 Jbeta primers. The method was immunoSEQ multiplex PCR; TCRdb's version includes in-frame clones alone and lacks a portion of them. The sample includes under 250,000 clones, around 81% of them seen just once. Input material: PBMCs. The receptor source for this set is an older woman in good health and CMV-seropositive.

The chain employs TRBV2 and TRBJ2-3, with TRBD2 identical over 9 bases. CDR3 length: 17 residues. Germline V gene lookup returns CDR1 SNHLY and CDR2 FYNNEI. The J segment lost 4 bases and the V segment lost 4 bases, leaving 12 bases of the junction unmatched. The CDR3 is CASSVPSGTSWADTQYF. CDR3 DNA: TGTGCCAGCAGTGTTCCTTCCGGGACTAGCTGGGCAGATACGCAGTATTTT.

This rearrangement joins TRBV28 to TRBJ2-1; D is ambiguous. From germline, CDR1 is MDHEN and CDR2 SYDVKM. V dropped 8 bases and J dropped 5 bases, with 10 bases sitting between them. The CDR3 sequence is 12 residues long. DNA for the CDR3: TGTGCCAGCGGAGAGTCCCACAATGAGCAGTTCTTC. It encodes CASGESHNEQFF.

The chain joins TRBV5-1 to TRBJ1-1; 9 nucleotides agree with TRBD1. The CDR3 consists of 15 residues. Trimming at V came to 2 bases and at J to 3 bases, leaving 5 bases not matched to a gene. CDR1 and CDR2 (germline): SGHRS, YFSETQ. CDR3 protein: CASSLTGGADTEAFF. In nucleotides, the CDR3 is TGCGCCAGCAGCTTAACAGGGGGCGCAGACACTGAAGCTTTCTTT.